This record looks at one T cell receptor beta chain sequence and its context. Antigen unknown. The junction departs from the called germline gene at one end, perhaps through a read error. This sample was included in a study of CD8+CD57+ T cells in acquired aplastic anemia. Study conclusions and caveats: Between patients and controls, CD8+ Simpson's diversity did not vary significantly.

CDR3 and TCR beta VDJ profiling relied on a genomic DNA template. TCRdb passed the reads through MiXCR, listing each CDR3 protein once. In the table there are fewer than 200,000 distinct CDR3 sequences, 35% to 55% of which are singletons. Germline V CDR1 and CDR2: MNHNS, SASEGT. The CDR3 loop spans 13 amino acids. The chain links TRBV6-1 to TRBJ2-5; D not resolved. This clonotype originated in a human donor in good health. The material sequenced was sorted CD4+, CD8+, or CD8+CD57+ T cells (not recorded which) from PBMCs. In DNA, the CDR3 is TGTGCCAGCAGTCAGCCTAGGGAAGAGGCCCAGTACTTC. Protein sequence: CASSQPREEAQYF.